This T cell receptor beta chain was identified in a study of T cells after yellow fever vaccination. With 6 bases clipped from V and 2 bases from J, the junction kept 4 bases outside the gene matches. CDR1 and CDR2 (germline): DFQATT, SNEGSKA (reference sequence). The CDR3 is made up of 13 amino acids. TCRdb processed the 5' RACE reads anew with MiXCR; each CDR3 protein has one entry. The sample records around 600,000 distinct CDR3 sequences, 9% to 15% being singletons. The starting material was PBMCs, obtained on the day of the yellow fever booster vaccination. This chain uses TRBV20-1 with TRBJ2-1; 7 positions match TRBD2. This TCR derives from a young man who received the YFV17D yellow fever vaccine. CDR3 residues: CSALGTTYNEQFF. The CDR3 bases are TGCAGTGCACTTGGGACTACCTACAATGAGCAGTTCTTC.